This T cell receptor (beta chain) appears in the sequencing data of a study of shared clonotypes between healthy human individuals (dated by TCRdb to 2019 to 2021). Context from the whole study: A couple of women and three men aged 18 to 49 years were included in the cohort. For each donor, three plates each were used for CD4 naive and CD4 memory, two plates were used for CD8 naive, and one plate was used for CD8 memory. To increase sequencing depth and limit assay-specific biases, TCR repertoire library preparation and sequencing were carried out by different laboratories using diverse techniques. Leukapheresis yielded between about 0.94 and 10 billion PBMCs per donor. To estimate repertoire size and how much clonotype sharing occurs between individuals, the study deeply sequenced the blood TCR repertoires of about five healthy adults.

For this clone: Its antigen has not been determined. The sample holds no much larger clone one base away, and base qualities are not on file. At the DNA level, this CDR3 is encoded by other sequences in the same sample as well.

CDR1 and CDR2 are drawn from the germline V gene (reference sequence): WNHNN, SYGVQD. V loses 3 bases of germline sequence and J loses 9 bases, and the interval between the two ends is 6 bases. The CDR3, from cysteine to phenylalanine, totals 11 residues. Left in the record is the CDR3 DNA by itself, 33 bases read in frame from the first base. Using the deep immunoSEQ assay, multiplex PCR amplified TCR CDR3 regions from genomic DNA. Genomic DNA extracted from each cell subset was distributed evenly over all wells of several immunoSEQ 96-well plates, and each plate served as one replicate. For sorted subsets, around 200 ng genomic DNA, equal to approximately 30,000 T cell genomes, was loaded into each replicate PCR. Purified libraries were quantified with a Qubit 3.0 fluorometer, sized on a Bioanalyzer 2100, and re-quantified with the KAPA Library Quantification kit. Every immunoSEQ 96-well plate was sequenced on a separate single-read 150-cycle Illumina NextSeq 550 flow cell. As for the original processing: Because the immunoSEQ output held only junctional sequences and lacked quality scores, the filtering could not match the filtering applied to full-length reads. Sequences were annotated with PyIR, a Python wrapper for IgBLAST v1.9, and V/J genes and CDR3 were assigned using IMGT germline references. Reads were filtered out if the reads had weak V/J assignments (E-value above 1e-6), no CDR3, stop codons, out-of-frame junctions, or ambiguous translated residues. V3J clonotypes were defined as sequences sharing the same inferred V gene, J gene, and CDR3 amino acid sequence. Percentage overlap between repertoires was computed as shared unique clonotypes divided by the size of the smaller repertoire. Richness of each repertoire was evaluated using RTK rarefaction, the Chao1 estimator, and Recon v2.1 estimates of unobserved clonotypes. OLGA was used to compute generation probabilities for all TCRbeta clonotypes that the gDNA method yielded from a handful of donors. TCRdb carries this immuneACCESS record with in-frame sequences only. Its versions omit some clonotypes, under half of them owing to an unresolved V gene in the studies checked, with the rest unexplained. Clone size and the V and J calls come from that table; the DNA yielded D and trimming. The sample has around 2,000,000 clones on record, over 85% of them singletons. The ten largest clones represent more than 0.95% of the sample.

CD8 naive samples were CD45RO-negative cells positively selected for CCR7, giving a CD45RA+CCR7+ population that excluded TemRA cells. The donors were healthy, HIV-negative adults with no recently reported acute infections or vaccinations. Only Caucasian adults living in Nashville, Tennessee, USA were represented among the donors. Blood was obtained by leukapheresis, after which PBMCs were separated by Ficoll-Histopaque density gradient centrifugation and cryopreserved in liquid nitrogen vapor phase. Analytical flow cytometry was used to check the purity and quantity of each magnetically sorted T cell population. Each sorted fraction had its genomic DNA isolated and then quantified by UV absorbance on a Nanodrop 2000c. General study outcomes and caveats: Sharing across several donors was observed for approximately 5% of naive CD4, 3% to 3.5% of naive CD8, roughly 2.3% of memory CD4, and roughly 0.4% of memory CD8 clonotypes. Because the study included a small number of donors, the genetic and exposure-history diversity represented was limited. Even with the large sequencing depth, rarefaction of the sorted-subset datasets indicated that sequencing was incomplete. Naive subsets generally had larger estimated clonotype richness than memory subsets did. Sampling was limited to blood, and TCR repertoires in tissue likely differ from TCR repertoires in blood. Pairwise subsampling indicated that sequencing depth was expected to affect the degree of clonotype sharing among donors. Higher generation probabilities were observed for clonotypes shared by all four sorted-subset donors than for non-shared clonotypes.

Input material: naive CD8+ T cells sorted from blood. The cell subset or site label of this sample denotes: CD45RA+CCR7+. The rearrangement joined TRBV10-1 to TRBJ2-1, with no reliable assignment of the D segment. This clonotype originated in a man aged 18 to 29 in good health. The encoded CDR3 is CASSDGGEQFF. The DNA sequence is given as TGCGCCAGCAGTGATGGCGGTGAGCAGTTCTTC.